A selection of T cell receptor beta chains follows, all from one sample in a study of cytomegalovirus exposure and HLA in healthy donors. Data came from immunoSEQ multiplex PCR; TCRdb stores just in-frame clones and leaves some out. The repertoire consists of approximately 270,000 clones, with 90% occurring once and the leading ten covering 0.37%. The sequencing sample was made of PBMCs. These TCRs come from a woman aged 18-30 years in good health and CMV-seronegative. The CDR3 runs from the conserved cysteine through the conserved F or W. A D gene is named only where the DNA matches it firmly. The size field is filled for only some rows; it gives once, few, many or a size class.

J gene: TRBJ1-1; D gene: NA; V gene: TRBV29-1; clone size: NA; CDR3 protein: CSPGTGTEAFF; CDR3 DNA: TGCAGCCCTGGAACGGGGACTGAAGCTTTCTTT
J gene: TRBJ1-5; D gene: NA; V gene: TRBV28; clone size: NA; CDR3 protein: CAIVPRETWSNQPQHF; CDR3 DNA: TGTGCCATCGTACCCCGGGAGACTTGGAGCAATCAGCCCCAGCATTTT
J gene: TRBJ2-7; D gene: TRBD2; V gene: TRBV7-2; clone size: once; CDR3 protein: CASSPGGTQTYEQYF; CDR3 DNA: TGTGCCAGCAGCCCCGGGGGGACCCAAACCTACGAGCAGTACTTC
J gene: TRBJ1-1; D gene: TRBD1; V gene: TRBV29-1; clone size: NA; CDR3 protein: CSVEGGGQGANTEAFF; CDR3 DNA: TGCAGCGTTGAAGGAGGGGGACAGGGGGCGAACACTGAAGCTTTCTTT
J gene: TRBJ1-2; D gene: TRBD1; V gene: TRBV5-4; clone size: once; CDR3 protein: CASSLVGQGFYGYTF; CDR3 DNA: TGTGCCAGCAGCTTGGTCGGACAGGGGTTCTATGGCTACACCTTC
J gene: TRBJ2-1; D gene: NA; V gene: TRBV6-4; clone size: NA; CDR3 protein: CASSDASGQYNEQFF; CDR3 DNA: TGTGCCAGCAGTGACGCTAGCGGACAGTACAATGAGCAGTTCTTC
J gene: TRBJ1-6; D gene: NA; V gene: TRBV5-1; clone size: NA; CDR3 protein: CASSLERGVNNSPLHF; CDR3 DNA: TGCGCCAGCAGCTTGGAACGGGGGGTAAATAATTCACCCCTCCACTTT
J gene: TRBJ2-5; D gene: TRBD2; V gene: TRBV14; clone size: NA; CDR3 protein: CASSQGLAGLLQETQYF; CDR3 DNA: TGTGCCAGCAGCCAGGGTCTAGCGGGGCTCCTACAAGAGACCCAGTACTTC
J gene: TRBJ2-1; D gene: NA; V gene: TRBV27; clone size: once; CDR3 protein: CASSLLAGYNEQFF; CDR3 DNA: TGTGCCAGCAGTTTATTGGCAGGTTACAATGAGCAGTTCTTC
J gene: TRBJ1-1; D gene: NA; V gene: TRBV5-1; clone size: NA; CDR3 protein: CASSLQGMNTEAFF; CDR3 DNA: TGCGCCAGCAGCTTGCAGGGGATGAACACTGAAGCTTTCTTT
J gene: TRBJ1-1; D gene: NA; V gene: TRBV7-3; clone size: NA; CDR3 protein: CASSLKTDTEAFF; CDR3 DNA: TGTGCCAGCAGCTTAAAAACAGACACTGAAGCTTTCTTT
J gene: TRBJ1-2; D gene: NA; V gene: TRBV28; clone size: NA; CDR3 protein: CASRPGQDYGYTF; CDR3 DNA: TGTGCCAGCCGGCCGGGACAAGACTATGGCTACACCTTC
J gene: TRBJ2-1; D gene: NA; V gene: TRBV6-5; clone size: NA; CDR3 protein: CASNRRDSYNEQFF; CDR3 DNA: TGTGCCAGCAACAGGCGAGACTCCTACAATGAGCAGTTCTTC
J gene: TRBJ1-5; D gene: NA; V gene: TRBV27; clone size: NA; CDR3 protein: CASSPVRGGAPGQPQHF; CDR3 DNA: TGTGCCAGCAGCCCTGTGAGGGGGGGCGCCCCGGGCCAGCCCCAGCATTTT
J gene: TRBJ2-1; D gene: TRBD1; V gene: TRBV29-1; clone size: NA; CDR3 protein: CSVEGTGGPYNEQFF; CDR3 DNA: TGCAGCGTTGAAGGGACAGGGGGACCTTACAATGAGCAGTTCTTC
J gene: TRBJ2-7; D gene: NA; V gene: TRBV30; clone size: NA; CDR3 protein: CAWNQGGPPGIEQYF; CDR3 DNA: TGTGCCTGGAACCAAGGCGGACCCCCAGGGATCGAGCAGTACTTC
J gene: TRBJ2-1; D gene: NA; V gene: TRBV6-5; clone size: NA; CDR3 protein: CASSYGLPYNEQFF; CDR3 DNA: TGTGCCAGCAGTTACGGACTACCGTACAATGAGCAGTTCTTC
J gene: TRBJ1-2; D gene: TRBD1; V gene: TRBV7-9; clone size: few; CDR3 protein: CASSLGQGAYGYTF; CDR3 DNA: TGTGCCAGCAGCCTAGGACAGGGCGCCTATGGCTACACCTTC
J gene: TRBJ2-4; D gene: TRBD1; V gene: TRBV2; clone size: NA; CDR3 protein: CASTGKTGGMAKNIQYF; CDR3 DNA: TGTGCCAGCACCGGCAAGACAGGGGGCATGGCCAAAAACATTCAGTACTTC
J gene: TRBJ1-6; D gene: TRBD1; V gene: TRBV25-1; clone size: few; CDR3 protein: CASSLTGGNNSPLHF; CDR3 DNA: TGTGCCAGCAGTCTGACAGGGGGCAATAATTCACCCCTCCACTTT
J gene: TRBJ2-2; D gene: NA; V gene: TRBV19; clone size: NA; CDR3 protein: CASSIQGGNTGELFF; CDR3 DNA: TGTGCCAGTAGTATTCAGGGCGGAAACACCGGGGAGCTGTTTTTT
J gene: TRBJ1-2; D gene: NA; V gene: TRBV7-9; clone size: NA; CDR3 protein: CASSLSTLPNYGYTF; CDR3 DNA: TGTGCCAGCAGCTTGTCGACATTACCCAACTATGGCTACACCTTC
J gene: TRBJ2-1; D gene: NA; V gene: TRBV6-4; clone size: NA; CDR3 protein: CASANRGGNEQFF; CDR3 DNA: TGTGCCAGCGCTAACAGGGGGGGCAATGAGCAGTTCTTC
J gene: TRBJ1-2; D gene: TRBD1; V gene: TRBV5-1; clone size: NA; CDR3 protein: CASSLVTGASNYGYTF; CDR3 DNA: TGCGCCAGCAGCTTGGTGACAGGGGCCAGCAACTATGGCTACACCTTC
J gene: TRBJ1-5; D gene: NA; V gene: TRBV5-1; clone size: NA; CDR3 protein: CASSPGGVSNQPQHF; CDR3 DNA: TGCGCCAGCAGCCCCGGCGGCGTTAGCAATCAGCCCCAGCATTTT
J gene: TRBJ1-2; D gene: NA; V gene: TRBV4-3; clone size: NA; CDR3 protein: CASSRRGVDYGYTF; CDR3 DNA: TGCGCCAGCAGCCGACGCGGGGTCGACTATGGCTACACCTTC
J gene: TRBJ1-1; D gene: TRBD1; V gene: TRBV6-5; clone size: NA; CDR3 protein: CASSYGGTGSTEAFF; CDR3 DNA: TGTGCCAGCAGTTACGGCGGGACAGGGTCCACTGAAGCTTTCTTT
J gene: TRBJ2-1; D gene: NA; V gene: TRBV4-1; clone size: NA; CDR3 protein: CASSQARGGNNEQFF; CDR3 DNA: TGCGCCAGCAGCCAAGCTAGAGGGGGTAATAATGAGCAGTTCTTC